These 5 T cell receptor beta chains were sequenced from one sample in a study of CD8 T cells in ankylosing spondylitis. General study results and limits: Ankylosing spondylitis blood seemed to carry a telltale TCR beta motif made of under ten highly homologous variants.

TCRdb called the 5' RACE reads again in MiXCR, with one record for every CDR3 protein. The table records about 440,000 distinct CDR3 sequences, 17% of them present only once. For these TCRs, the target antigens are not known. The material sequenced was blood, either unsorted or a sorted T cell fraction (not recorded which). These receptors came from a male donor with ankylosing spondylitis.

J is TRBJ1-2 and V is TRBV20-1, with D maybe TRBD1 (5 bases). The V gene lost 1 base and the J gene lost 2 bases, with 17 bases spanning the gap. CDR1 and CDR2 (germline): DFQATT, SNEGSKA (reference sequence). This CDR3 spans 16 amino acids. CDR3 sequence: CSARGDATKTNYGYTF. CDR3 coding DNA: TGCAGTGCTAGAGGGGACGCCACCAAAACCAACTATGGCTACACCTTC.

This clonotype was counted at least ten times. V is TRBV12-3 or TRBV12-4 and J is TRBJ1-1, with TRBD1 matching 11 bases. The CDR3 length is 15 residues. The trim removed 4 bases at V and 6 bases at J, leaving 7 bases unmatched. The CDR3 loop reads CASSSRTGGKPEAFF. The CDR3, as DNA: TGTGCCAGCAGTTCCCGGACAGGGGGCAAACCTGAAGCTTTCTTT.

This clonotype was seen just once. CDR3 in amino acids: CASSEWRMNTEAFF. The CDR3, as DNA: TGTGCCAGCAGTGAATGGAGGATGAACACTGAAGCTTTCTTT. V is TRBV2 and J is TRBJ1-1; D gene ambiguous. V lost 2 bases to trimming and J lost 0 bases, with 7 bases between them. Germline V gene lookup returns CDR1 SNHLY and CDR2 FYNNEI. The CDR3 covers 14 residues. The whole variable domain, remainder taken from reference TRBV2 and TRBJ1-1, is EPEVTQTPSHQVTQMGQEVILRCVPISNHLYFYWYRQILGQKVEFLVSFYNNEISEKSEIFDDQFSVERPDGSNFTLKIRSTKLEDSAMYFCASSEWRMNTEAFFGQGTRLTVV.

In its sample, this clonotype was seen many times. The rearrangement joins TRBV5-1 to TRBJ2-1; 10 bases match TRBD1. The V segment lost 4 bases and the J segment 7 bases; nucleotides outside the gene matches: 8. There are 15 residues in the CDR3. Germline V lookup: CDR1 SGHRS, CDR2 YFSETQ. The CDR3 DNA reads as TGCGCCAGCAGCCCAGAAGGGACAGGGGTGAATGAGCAGTTCTTC. Translation: CASSPEGTGVNEQFF.

This clonotype was detected only a few times. The chain joins TRBV12-3 or TRBV12-4 to TRBJ1-2, with TRBD1 identical over 7 bases. This CDR3 spans 13 amino acids. Trimming at V came to 6 bases and at J to 8 bases, leaving 9 bases not matched to a gene. Written as DNA, the CDR3 is TGTGCCAGCAGCAACCTCGGACAGGCGGGCTACACCTTC. Translating it yields CASSNLGQAGYTF.